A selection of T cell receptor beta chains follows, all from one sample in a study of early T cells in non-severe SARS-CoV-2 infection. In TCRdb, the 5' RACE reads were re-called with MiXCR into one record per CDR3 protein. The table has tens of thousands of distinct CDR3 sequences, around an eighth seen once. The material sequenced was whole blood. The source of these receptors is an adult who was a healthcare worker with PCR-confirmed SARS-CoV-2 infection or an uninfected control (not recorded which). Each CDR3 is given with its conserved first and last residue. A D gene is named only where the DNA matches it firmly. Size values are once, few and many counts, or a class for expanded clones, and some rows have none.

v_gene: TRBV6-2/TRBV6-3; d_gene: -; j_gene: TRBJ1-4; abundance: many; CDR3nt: TGTGCCAGCAGCCCCTGGGACACCAATGAAAAACTGTTTTTT; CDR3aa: CASSPWDTNEKLFF
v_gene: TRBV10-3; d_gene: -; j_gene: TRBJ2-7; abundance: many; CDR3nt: TGTGCCATCAGTGAGAGGGCAGCGAATTACTACGAGCAGTACTTC; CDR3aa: CAISERAANYYEQYF
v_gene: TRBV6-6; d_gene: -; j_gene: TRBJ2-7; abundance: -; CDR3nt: TGTGCCAGCGGGTCCTACGAGCAGTACTTC; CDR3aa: CASGSYEQYF
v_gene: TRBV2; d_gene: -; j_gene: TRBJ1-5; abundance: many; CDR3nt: TGTGCCAGCAGTGAGGGGAGGGTTCAGCCCCAGCATTTT; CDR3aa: CASSEGRVQPQHF
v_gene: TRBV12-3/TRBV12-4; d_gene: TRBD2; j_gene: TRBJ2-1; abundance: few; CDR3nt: TGTGCCAGCAGCCCCCCCCGGCGGGGGGGCGTCAATGAGCAGTTCTTC; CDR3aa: CASSPPRRGGVNEQFF
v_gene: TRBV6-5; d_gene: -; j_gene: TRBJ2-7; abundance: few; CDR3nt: TGTGCCAGCAGTTACTCGGGCGGTTGGGAGCAGTACTTC; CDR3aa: CASSYSGGWEQYF
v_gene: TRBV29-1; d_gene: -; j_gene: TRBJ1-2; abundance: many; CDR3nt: TGCAGCGTTGACAGGACCTATGGCTACACCTTC; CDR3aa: CSVDRTYGYTF
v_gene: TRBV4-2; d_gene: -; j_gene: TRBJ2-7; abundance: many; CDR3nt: TGTGCCAGCAGCCATGCCGAGACGGCGGACTACGAGCAGTACTTC; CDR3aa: CASSHAETADYEQYF
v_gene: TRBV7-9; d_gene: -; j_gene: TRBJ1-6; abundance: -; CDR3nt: TGTGCCAGCAGCTTAGCGTCGGGGTCACCCCTCCACTTT; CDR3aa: CASSLASGSPLHF
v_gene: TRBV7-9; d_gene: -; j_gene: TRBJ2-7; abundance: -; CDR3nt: TGTGCCAGCAGCCGTTGGGGGGGCCTAACCTCCTACGAGCAGTACTTC; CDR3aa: CASSRWGGLTSYEQYF
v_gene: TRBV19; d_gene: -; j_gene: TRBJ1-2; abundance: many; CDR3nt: TGTGCCAGTAGTACATTAATACCCACTAACTATGGCTACACCTTC; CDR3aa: CASSTLIPTNYGYTF
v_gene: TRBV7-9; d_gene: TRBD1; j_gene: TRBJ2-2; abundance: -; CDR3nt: TGTGCCAGCAGCTTATATTATATGAGGACAGGTCTGGTCACCGGGGAGCTGTTTTTT; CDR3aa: CASSLYYMRTGLVTGELFF
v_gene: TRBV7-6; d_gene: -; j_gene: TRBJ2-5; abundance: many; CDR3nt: TGTGCCAGCAGCTTAGGTCTCTGGGAGACCCAGTACTTC; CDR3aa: CASSLGLWETQYF
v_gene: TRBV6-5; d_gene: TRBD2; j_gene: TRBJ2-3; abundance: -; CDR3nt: TGTGCCAGCACTCGCAGGGGCCTAGAGCGGGGGCTCCCAGATACGCAGTATTTT; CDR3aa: CASTRRGLERGLPDTQYF
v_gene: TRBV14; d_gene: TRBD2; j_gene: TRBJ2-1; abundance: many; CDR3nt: TGTGCCAGCAGCCAGACTAGCGGGAGTCTGAATGAGCAGTTCTTC; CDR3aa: CASSQTSGSLNEQFF
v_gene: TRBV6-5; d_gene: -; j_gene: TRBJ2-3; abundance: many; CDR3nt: TGTGCCAGCAGTTTTGGTCCAGTGACAGATACGCAGTATTTT; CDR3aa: CASSFGPVTDTQYF
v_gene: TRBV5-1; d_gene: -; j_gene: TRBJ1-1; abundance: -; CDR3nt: TGCGCCAGCAGTTCCGCGGGTGAAGCTTTCTTT; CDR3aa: CASSSAGEAFF
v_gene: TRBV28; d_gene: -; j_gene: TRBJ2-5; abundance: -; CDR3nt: TGTGCCAGCACCCCCCACCGAATGCGCCAAGAGACCCAGTACTTC; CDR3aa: CASTPHRMRQETQYF
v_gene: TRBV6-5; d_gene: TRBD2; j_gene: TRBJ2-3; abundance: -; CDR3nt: TGTGCCAGCGCCCAAACGGGAGGGCCACATACGCAGTATTTT; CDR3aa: CASAQTGGPHTQYF
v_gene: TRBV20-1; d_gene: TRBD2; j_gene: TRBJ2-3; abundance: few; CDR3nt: TGCAGTGCTCACCTCCCTCGGGCCCAACTAGCGGGAGTGTATTTT; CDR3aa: CSAHLPRAQLAGVYF
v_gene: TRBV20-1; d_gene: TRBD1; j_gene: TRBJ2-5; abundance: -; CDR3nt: TGCAGTGCTATTACCGGGACAGGGGGCACCGAGACCCAGTACTTC; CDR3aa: CSAITGTGGTETQYF
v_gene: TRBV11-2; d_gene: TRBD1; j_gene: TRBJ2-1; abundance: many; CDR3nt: TGTGCCAGCAGCTTACAGGGGGCATCCTCCGGGTACAATGAGCAGTTCTTC; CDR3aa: CASSLQGASSGYNEQFF
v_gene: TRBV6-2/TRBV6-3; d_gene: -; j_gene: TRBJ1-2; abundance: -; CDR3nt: TGTGCCAGCAGTTACAGGGAGGACTATGGCTACACCTTC; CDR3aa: CASSYREDYGYTF
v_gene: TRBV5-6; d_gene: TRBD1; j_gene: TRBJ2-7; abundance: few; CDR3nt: TGTGCCAGCAGCTTGGGGACCGGGACAGCATCTTACGAGCAGTACTTC; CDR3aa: CASSLGTGTASYEQYF
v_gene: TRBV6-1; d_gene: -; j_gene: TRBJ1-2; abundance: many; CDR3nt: TGTGCCAGCAGTGAAGCGCTTCCGGATGGCTACACCTTC; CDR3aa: CASSEALPDGYTF
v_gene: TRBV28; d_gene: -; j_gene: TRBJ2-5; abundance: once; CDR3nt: TGTGCCAGCAGTTCCCGTGTCCGGGACACCAGGGAGACCCAGTACTTC; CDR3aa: CASSSRVRDTRETQYF
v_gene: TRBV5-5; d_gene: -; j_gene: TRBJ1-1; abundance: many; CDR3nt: TGTGCCAGCAGCTATCTTTCGGTGATGAACACTGAAGCTTTCTTT; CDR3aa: CASSYLSVMNTEAFF
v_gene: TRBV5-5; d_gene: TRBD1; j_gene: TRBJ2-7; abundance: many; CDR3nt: TGTGCCAGCACCATGACAGGGGGCATCGACGAGCAGTACTTC; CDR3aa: CASTMTGGIDEQYF
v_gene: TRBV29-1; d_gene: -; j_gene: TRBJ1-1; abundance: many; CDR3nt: TGCAGCGCCGTTAGGTCTTTTTTGAACACTGAAGCTTTCTTT; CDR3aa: CSAVRSFLNTEAFF
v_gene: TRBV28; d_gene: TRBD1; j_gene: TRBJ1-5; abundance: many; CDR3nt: TGTGCCAGCAGGCGACAGGGGGCCAATCAGCCCCAGCATTTT; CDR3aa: CASRRQGANQPQHF
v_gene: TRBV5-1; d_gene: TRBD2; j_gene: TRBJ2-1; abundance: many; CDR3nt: TGCGCCAGCACGAGCCTAGCGGGAGACAATGAGCAGTTCTTC; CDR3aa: CASTSLAGDNEQFF
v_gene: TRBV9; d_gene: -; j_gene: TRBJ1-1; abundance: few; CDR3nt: TGTGCCAGCAGCCGGGGAATTTTGGACACTGAAGCTTTCTTT; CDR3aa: CASSRGILDTEAFF
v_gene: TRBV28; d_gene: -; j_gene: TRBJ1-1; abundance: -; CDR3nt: TGTGCCAGCAGCCCAACTGTGGTTACTGAAGCTTTCTTT; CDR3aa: CASSPTVVTEAFF
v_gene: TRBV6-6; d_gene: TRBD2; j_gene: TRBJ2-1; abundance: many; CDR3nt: TGTGCCAGCAGTTACTCACTAGCGTATGAGCAGTTCTTC; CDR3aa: CASSYSLAYEQFF
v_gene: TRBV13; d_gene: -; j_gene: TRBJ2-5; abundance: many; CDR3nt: TGTGCCAGCAGCTTTATCACTGCTGGGGTGGGGACCCAGTACTTC; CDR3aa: CASSFITAGVGTQYF
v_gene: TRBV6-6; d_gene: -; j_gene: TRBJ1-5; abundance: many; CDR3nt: TGTGCCAGTACTATAAGGAGCAATCAGCCCCAGCATTTT; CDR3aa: CASTIRSNQPQHF
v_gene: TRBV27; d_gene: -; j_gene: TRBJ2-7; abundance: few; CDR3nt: TGTGCCAGCAGTTTAAGAGGGGCCGAGCAGTACTTC; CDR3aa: CASSLRGAEQYF
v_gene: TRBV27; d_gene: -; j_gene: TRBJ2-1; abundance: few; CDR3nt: TGTGCCAGCAGTTTAGGGGGAACTTCGTTGGTAGCCCACAATGAGCAGTTCTTC; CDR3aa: CASSLGGTSLVAHNEQFF
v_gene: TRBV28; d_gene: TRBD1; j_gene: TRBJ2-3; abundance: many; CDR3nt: TGTGCCAGCAGTTCCAGCGCGCTCAGGGGGCCTCGTGATACGCAGTATTTT; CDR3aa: CASSSSALRGPRDTQYF
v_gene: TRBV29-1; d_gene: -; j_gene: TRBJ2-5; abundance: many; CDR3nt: TGCAGCGTTGAAGGGTCCCCCCAAGAGACCCAGTACTTC; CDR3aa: CSVEGSPQETQYF
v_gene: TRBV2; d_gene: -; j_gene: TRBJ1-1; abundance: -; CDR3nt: TGTGCCAGCAAGTTTGGTGAGGTGGCGCGATGGGCTGAAGCTTTCTTT; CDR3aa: CASKFGEVARWAEAFF
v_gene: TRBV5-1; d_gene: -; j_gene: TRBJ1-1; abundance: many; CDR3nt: TGCGCCAGCAGCCTTTCGGTTAGGGACACTGAAGCTTTCTTT; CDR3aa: CASSLSVRDTEAFF
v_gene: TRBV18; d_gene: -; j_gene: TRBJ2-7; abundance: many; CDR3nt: TGTGCCAGCACAACCCGGCCAGGGATCGGCTACGAGCAGTACTTC; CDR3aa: CASTTRPGIGYEQYF
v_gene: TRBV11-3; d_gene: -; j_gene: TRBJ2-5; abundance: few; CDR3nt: TGTGCCAGCAGCTTGGGGGACTTGAAAGAGACCCAGTACTTC; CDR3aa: CASSLGDLKETQYF
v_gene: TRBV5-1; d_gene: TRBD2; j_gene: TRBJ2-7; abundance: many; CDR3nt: TGCGCCAGCAGCTTGATGGGGGGGAGCTCCTACGAGCAGTACTTC; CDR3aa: CASSLMGGSSYEQYF
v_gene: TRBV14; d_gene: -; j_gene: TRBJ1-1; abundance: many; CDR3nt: TGTGCCAGCAGCCAAGGCAGGGCCACTGAAGCTTTCTTT; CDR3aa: CASSQGRATEAFF
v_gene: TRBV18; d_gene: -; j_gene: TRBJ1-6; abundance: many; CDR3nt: TGTGCCAGCTCACCACTTAAGGCGGCCTCCCCGGATTCACCCCTCCACTTT; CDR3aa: CASSPLKAASPDSPLHF
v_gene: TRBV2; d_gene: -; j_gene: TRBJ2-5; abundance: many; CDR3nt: TGTGCCAGCGGGGGGCCTGAAGAGACCCAGTACTTC; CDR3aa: CASGGPEETQYF
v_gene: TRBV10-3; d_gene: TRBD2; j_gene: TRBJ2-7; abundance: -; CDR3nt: TGTGCCATCAGCCCTGATGGACTAGCGGGCTCCTACGAGCAGTACTTC; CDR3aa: CAISPDGLAGSYEQYF
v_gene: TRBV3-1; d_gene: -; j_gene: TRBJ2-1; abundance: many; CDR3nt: TGTGCCAGCAGCCAAGTCAGGGTAGGGAGTTGGGGGCATGAGCAGTTCTTC; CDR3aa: CASSQVRVGSWGHEQFF
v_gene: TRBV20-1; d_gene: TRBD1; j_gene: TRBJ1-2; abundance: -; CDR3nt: TGCAGTGCTAGAGATCCCAGGGGGAAAGGCTACACCTTC; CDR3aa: CSARDPRGKGYTF
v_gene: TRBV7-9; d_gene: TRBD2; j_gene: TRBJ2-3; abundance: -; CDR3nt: TGTGCCAGCAGCACCACACCACCGGGACTAGCGGAGCCAACGCAGTATTTT; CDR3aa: CASSTTPPGLAEPTQYF
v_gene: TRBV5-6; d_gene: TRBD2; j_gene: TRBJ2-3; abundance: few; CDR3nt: TGTGCCAGCAGCTTATTCGGTCCGCGGGAGACAGATACGCAGTATTTT; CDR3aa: CASSLFGPRETDTQYF
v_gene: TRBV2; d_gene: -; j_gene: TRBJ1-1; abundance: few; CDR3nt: TGTGCCAGCGGGGGGCAGAAGAACACTGAAGCTTTCTTT; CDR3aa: CASGGQKNTEAFF